Shown below are 4 T cell receptor beta chains from a single sample sequenced in a study of vaccination and CD4 T cells after COVID-19. At the Johns Hopkins FTIC core, DNA taken from cultured CD4+ T cells was sequenced by way of the Oncomine TCR Beta short-read assay. Each CDR3 protein is one row after TCRdb ran MiXCR on the PCR reads. The table has some 21,000 distinct CDR3 sequences, approximately 51% seen once; the top ten hold roughly 8.9%. The antigens for these receptors are not known. Treatment noted: approximately nine-day PBMC culture with coronavirus spike peptide pools or control peptides (ViraFEST assay). The specimen sequenced was CD4+ T cells from blood, cultured in vitro. These receptors originate from a human donor who had recovered from COVID-19.

This sequence joins TRBV6-2 or TRBV6-3 and TRBJ1-5; D not certain. The germline gives CDR1 MNHEY, CDR2 SVGEGT. With 0 bases removed from V and 1 base from J, the gap between germline ends came to 7 bases. The CDR3 is 15 residues long. The CDR3 nucleotides are TGTGCCAGCAGTTACTCGAGACGGAGCAATCAGCCCCAGCATTTT. Translated, it gives CASSYSRRSNQPQHF.

This clonotype was counted between two and nine times. As DNA, the CDR3 is TGTGCCATCAGTGAGAACGGGGACGGTGAAGCTTTCTTT. Protein product: CAISENGDGEAFF. The chain uses TRBV10-3 and TRBJ1-1; D is perhaps TRBD1 (5 bases). Germline CDR1 and CDR2: ENHRY and SYGVKD. Trimming removed 2 bases from V and 7 bases from J, with 11 bases in between. CDR3 length: 13 amino acids.

This sequence joins TRBV5-1 and TRBJ2-1; a weak D match, TRBD2 (5 bases). Trimming stripped 0 bases from V and 4 bases from J, with 11 bases between. Germline CDR1 reads SGHRS; CDR2 reads YFSETQ. This CDR3 is 15 amino acids long. The CDR3 loop reads CASSLVGITYNEQFF. As DNA, the CDR3 is TGCGCCAGCAGCTTGGTCGGGATCACATACAATGAGCAGTTCTTC.

The chain couples TRBV27 to TRBJ2-3; D unclear. V lost 6 bases to trimming and J lost 2 bases, with 6 bases between them. CDR3 length: 12 residues. Germline V CDR1 and CDR2: MNHEY, SMNVEV (reference sequence). In nucleotides, the CDR3 is TGTGCCAGCAGCCTAAACACAGATACGCAGTATTTT. Encoded protein: CASSLNTDTQYF.